These 4 T cell receptor beta chains came from one sample sequenced in a study of blood T cell repertoires in COVID-19. Method: immunoSEQ multiplex PCR; TCRdb's copy keeps in-frame clones and lacks some. The data show approximately 260,000 clones, more than 60% seen once. Sequencing was performed on peripheral blood. These receptors were collected from a woman in her thirties or forties with active or convalescent COVID-19.

This clone was recorded once. The chain uses TRBV3-1 (or the pseudogene TRBV3-2) and TRBJ2-1; 9 nucleotides align to TRBD2. The trim removed 2 bases at V and 6 bases at J, leaving 5 bases unmatched. CDR3 size: 15 residues. Germline CDR1 reads LGHDT; CDR2 reads YNNKEL (reference sequence). Here the CDR3 reads CASSQLAGVRNEQFF. The CDR3 nucleotides read TGTGCCAGCAGCCAATTAGCGGGGGTCCGCAATGAGCAGTTCTTC.

CDR3 sequence: CASSSYTGGNYGYTF. CDR3 coding DNA: TGTGCCAGCAGTTCATATACAGGGGGAAACTATGGCTACACCTTC. J is TRBJ1-2 and V is TRBV27, with TRBD1 matching 8 bases. The length of the CDR3 is 15 residues. Germline CDR1 is MNHEY and CDR2 is SMNVEV (reference sequence). V shed 4 bases, J shed 2 bases, and the junction held 6 bases outside the gene matches.

V usage is TRBV7-3 and J usage is TRBJ2-5; 8 bases align to TRBD2. The junction had 12 bases not matched to a gene; V was cut back by 5 bases and J by 1 base. CDR1 SGHTA and CDR2 FQGTGA come from the germline V gene. This CDR3 spans 17 amino acids. The CDR3 loop is CASSPGGGANPQETQYF. CDR3 bases: TGTGCCAGCAGCCCGGGGGGGGGCGCGAACCCCCAAGAGACCCAGTACTTC.

The V call is TRBV16, the J call TRBJ2-3; 7 bases agree with TRBD1. J was trimmed by 1 base and V by 6 bases; bases with no gene match: 7. The length of the CDR3 is 15 residues. The V gene's germline CDR1 is KGHSY and CDR2 FQNENV. The chain's CDR3 is CASRQTGVRTDTQYF. CDR3 sequence (DNA): TGTGCCAGCAGGCAAACAGGGGTACGCACAGATACGCAGTATTTT.